The sequence of this TCR beta chain was determined in a study of T cells in narcolepsy. Study findings and constraints: Autoreactive clonotypes reportedly recurred in blood of same and different patients, not controls. Some memory CD4+ repertoires had no autoreactive clone sequences.

Clones were read by immunoSEQ multiplex PCR, and TCRdb kept only the in-frame ones, dropping some. The sample includes about 40,000 clones, approximately 88% seen only once; the top ten take roughly 1.2%. The CDR3 sequence is 19 residues long. Looked up from germline, CDR1 is SGHTA and CDR2 is FQGTGA. The trim removed 5 bases at V and 4 bases at J, leaving 13 bases unmatched. A remark on this clone: Its antigen is currently unknown.

The source material was CD45RA- memory CD4+ T cells from PBMCs. The sequence was obtained from a human donor with narcolepsy. The chain is built from TRBV7-3 and TRBJ2-5, with 16 bases that match TRBD2. CDR3 DNA sequence: TGTGCCAGCAGCCGCACCGGGACTAGCGGGGGGGCCGGAGGAGAGACCCAGTACTTC. Its translation is CASSRTGTSGGAGGETQYF.